This T cell receptor (beta chain) was captured by sequencing in a study of shared clonotypes between healthy human individuals. The V gene's germline CDR1 is LGHNA and CDR2 YSLEER. The CDR3 has 15 residues. V shed 4 bases, J shed 4 bases, and the junction held 4 bases outside the gene matches. Repertoires were generated with immunoSEQ multiplex PCR, while TCRdb's copy carries only in-frame clones and drops some. The table has about 2.1 million clones, 85% to 95% seen once. Naive-designated CD8 cells lacked CD45RO, were positively enriched for CCR7, and omitted terminally differentiated effector memory CD45RA+ cells.

The sequenced material came from naive CD8+ T cells from PBMCs. The clonotype comes from a man aged 18 to 30 in good health. Some clones in this sample may be carry-over from other donors' samples. This chain connects TRBV4-3 to TRBJ1-2, with 12 bases aligning to TRBD1. This chain's CDR3 is CASSPGTGGSYGYTF. The CDR3 DNA sequence: TGCGCCAGCAGCCCGGGGACAGGGGGCAGCTATGGCTACACCTTC.